This TCR beta chain was profiled in a study of T cell repertoires in cytomegalovirus infection (dated by TCRdb to about 2019). With respect to the entire study: The HLA type of each donor mattered for the analysis, because public TCR beta signatures pointed to carriage of CMV infection along with the matching HLA type.

About this clonotype: It lacks a known antigen. It has no much larger one-base neighbor in the sample; base qualities were not kept.

General study outcomes and caveats: Carriers of CMV infection plus the relevant HLA type were discriminated by the cumulative frequency of public TCR beta family members in the study cohort and in an independent roughly 380-donor cohort. The ex vivo response was dominated by HLA-C-restricted CMV-specific TCR beta clonotypes, and the single most frequent clonotype in two of eight donors was supplied by these HLA-C-restricted clonotypes.

TCRdb records Illumina HiSeq 1500 as the sequencer. In-frame beta chains were kept once TCRdb had trimmed the public reads at Q25 with fastp and called clones with MiXCR. A single entry per CDR3 protein holds the most common genes and DNA from its merged rows. Present in this sample are 350,000 to 500,000 distinct CDR3 sequences, approximately 31% of which were seen just once. Roughly 15% of the sample comes from the top ten. The receptor was derived from a human donor in good health (CMV status not recorded). Some clones in this sample may be carry-over from other donors' samples. Sequenced: PBMCs.

CDR3 reads: CASRTGQGTDTQYF. The DNA is TGTGCCAGCAGGACGGGACAGGGCACAGATACGCAGTATTTT. The rearrangement combines TRBV12-3 or TRBV12-4 with TRBJ2-3; 8 central nucleotides agree with TRBD1. The CDR3, from cysteine to phenylalanine, totals 14 residues. Of all the DNA, just the CDR3 is kept, 42 bases in frame from base 1. Trimming removed 6 bases from V and 1 base from J; the gene matches leave 3 bases unexplained.